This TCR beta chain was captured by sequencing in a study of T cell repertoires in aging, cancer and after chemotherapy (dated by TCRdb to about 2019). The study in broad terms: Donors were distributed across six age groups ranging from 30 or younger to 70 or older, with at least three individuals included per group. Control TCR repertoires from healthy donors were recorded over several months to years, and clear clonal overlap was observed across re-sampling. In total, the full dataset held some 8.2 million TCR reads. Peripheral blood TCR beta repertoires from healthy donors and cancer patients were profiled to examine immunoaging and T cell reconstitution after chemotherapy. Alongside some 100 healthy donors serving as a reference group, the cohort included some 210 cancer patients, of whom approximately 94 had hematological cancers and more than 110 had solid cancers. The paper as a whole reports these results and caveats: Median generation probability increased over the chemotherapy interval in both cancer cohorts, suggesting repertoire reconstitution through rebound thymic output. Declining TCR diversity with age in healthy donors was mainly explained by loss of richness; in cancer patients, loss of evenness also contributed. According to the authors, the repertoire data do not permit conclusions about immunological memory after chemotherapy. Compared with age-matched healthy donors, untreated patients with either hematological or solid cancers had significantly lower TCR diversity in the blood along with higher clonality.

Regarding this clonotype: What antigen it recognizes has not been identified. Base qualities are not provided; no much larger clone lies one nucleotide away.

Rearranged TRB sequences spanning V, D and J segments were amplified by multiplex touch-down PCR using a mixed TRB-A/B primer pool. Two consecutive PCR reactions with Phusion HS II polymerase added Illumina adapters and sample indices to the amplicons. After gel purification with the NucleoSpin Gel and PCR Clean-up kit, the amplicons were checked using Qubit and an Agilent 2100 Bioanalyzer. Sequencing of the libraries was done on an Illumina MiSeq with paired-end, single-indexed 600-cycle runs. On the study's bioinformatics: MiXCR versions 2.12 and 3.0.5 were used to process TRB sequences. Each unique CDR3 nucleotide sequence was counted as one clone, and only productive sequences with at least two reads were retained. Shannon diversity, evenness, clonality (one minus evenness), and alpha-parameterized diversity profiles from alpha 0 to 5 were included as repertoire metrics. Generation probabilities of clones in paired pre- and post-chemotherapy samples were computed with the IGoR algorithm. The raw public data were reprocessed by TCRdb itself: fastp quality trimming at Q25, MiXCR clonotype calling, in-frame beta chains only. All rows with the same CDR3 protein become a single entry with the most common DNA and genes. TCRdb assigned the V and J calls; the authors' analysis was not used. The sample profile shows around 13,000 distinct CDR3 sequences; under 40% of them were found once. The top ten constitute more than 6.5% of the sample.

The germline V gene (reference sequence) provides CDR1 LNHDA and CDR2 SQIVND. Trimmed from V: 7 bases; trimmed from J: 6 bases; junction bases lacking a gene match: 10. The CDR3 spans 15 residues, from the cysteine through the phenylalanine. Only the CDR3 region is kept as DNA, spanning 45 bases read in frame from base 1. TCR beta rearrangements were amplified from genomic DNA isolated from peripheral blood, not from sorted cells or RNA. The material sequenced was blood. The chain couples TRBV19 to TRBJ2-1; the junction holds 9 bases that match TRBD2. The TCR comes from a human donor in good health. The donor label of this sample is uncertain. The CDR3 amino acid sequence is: CASNVEGTSLNEQFF. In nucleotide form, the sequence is TGTGCCAGTAACGTGGAGGGGACTAGCCTCAATGAGCAGTTCTTC.